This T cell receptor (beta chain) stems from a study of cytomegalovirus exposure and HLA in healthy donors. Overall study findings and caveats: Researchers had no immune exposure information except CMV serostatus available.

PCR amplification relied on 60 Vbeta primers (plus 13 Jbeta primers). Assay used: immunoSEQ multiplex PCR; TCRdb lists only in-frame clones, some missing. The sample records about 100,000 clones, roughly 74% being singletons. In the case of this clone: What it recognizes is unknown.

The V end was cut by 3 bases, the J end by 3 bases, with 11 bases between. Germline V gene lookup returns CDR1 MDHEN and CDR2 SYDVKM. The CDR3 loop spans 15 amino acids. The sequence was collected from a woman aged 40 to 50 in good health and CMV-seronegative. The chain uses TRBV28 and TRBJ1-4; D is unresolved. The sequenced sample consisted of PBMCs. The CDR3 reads CASSFHGIPNEKLFF. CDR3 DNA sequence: TGTGCCAGCAGTTTTCACGGGATCCCTAATGAAAAACTGTTTTTT. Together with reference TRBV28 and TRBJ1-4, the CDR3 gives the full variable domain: DVKVTQSSRYLVKRTGEKVFLECVQDMDHENMFWYRQDPGLGLRLIYFSYDVKMKEKGDIPEGYSVSREKKERFSLILESASTNQTSMYLCASSFHGIPNEKLFFGSGTQLSVL.